This TCR beta chain was sequenced for a study of blood T cells in healthy people across ages (dated by TCRdb to between 2015 and 2016). For the study in its entirety: In model experiments, template switching captured about one uniquely barcoded TCR beta cDNA molecule for every two T cells. To track age-related changes in TCR beta repertoire diversity, the study relied on deep sequencing normalized with unique cDNA molecular identifiers. The donors were split into four age groups: young (average about 15 years), middle-aged (39), aged (more than 60) and long-lived (roughly 88). Donors of different ages were randomly distributed across sequencing lanes to avoid experimental bias. For two donors (one aged 18 to 30 and one aged 80 or older), the study analyzed two additional independent replicas of 1 million unique cDNA reads from the same blood draw. General findings and caveats noted by the study authors: Compared with the aged group, the long-lived group had more naive CD4+ T cells, fewer expanded clones and increased TCR diversity, a pattern suggesting age selection. Estimates of total diversity from one million sequenced T cells were regarded as lower bounds and underestimates. Because profiling used bulk unsorted PBMCs, naive and antigen-experienced compartments could not be compared conclusively. A strong correlation was found between observed TCR beta diversity and the percentage of naive T cells measured by flow cytometry. Donor CMV infection status was unknown, potentially confounding age-related changes in expanded clonotypes. Observed TCR beta diversity per million T cells fell roughly linearly with age, and a significant reduction was already apparent by age approximately 40.

The library was produced with 5' RACE. Sequencing relied on an Illumina HiSeq 2500. The second PCR ran for roughly 7 to 12 cycles and used a J-beta primer mix along with a sample-barcoded 5' primer. Each TCR beta cDNA molecule received a unique molecular identifier from a template-switch 5' adaptor carrying 12 random nucleotides. At least 3 million CDR3-containing paired-end reads were obtained from each sample. All of the RNA was converted into first-strand cDNA using the Mint cDNA synthesis kit, with a TRBC-specific oligonucleotide serving as the primer. After uracil-DNA glycosylase treatment, a first 18-cycle PCR used universal primers M1SS and BC2_uni_R on all cDNA. The paper's data handling went like this. For normalization, 1 million high-quality reads, each with a distinct molecular identifier, were randomly selected from each sample. Instead of being binned into consensus sequences, reads with shared molecular identifiers were discarded. MiTCR, run with a Q25 quality threshold and the strictest error-elimination algorithm, handled CDR3 identification, clonotype clustering and error correction. Lower-bound total TCR beta diversity was estimated with a nonparametric unseen species model using Euler transformation. Using fastp at Q25 and MiXCR, TCRdb reprocessed the public reads and kept productive beta chains. CDR3 protein duplicates are merged, each entry listing the most common genes and DNA. The V and J calls shown here were made by TCRdb, not taken from the authors' results. Here the sample has roughly 2 million distinct CDR3 sequences; roughly 52% occur a single time. The ten largest clones add up to approximately 2% of the sample.

V is reduced by 6 bases and J by 8 bases, leaving a spacing of 14 bases between them. CDR1 is given as MDHEN and CDR2 as SYDVKM, both from the germline V gene. The CDR3 goes from the cysteine to the phenylalanine over 13 residues. Here the CDR3 DNA is all that survives: 39 bases in frame from base 1. The roughly 39 donors, aged about 6 to 100 years, were systemically healthy Caucasian individuals from Russia. Each donor gave about 11 milliliters of peripheral blood, drawn into EDTA-treated Vacutainer tubes. Ficoll-Paque density-gradient centrifugation was used to isolate PBMCs, with at least 6.5 million per sample. Trizol reagent was used to extract total RNA from the PBMCs, yielding at least 5 micrograms per sample. For every donor, an aliquot of PBMCs went through flow cytometry to measure the percentages of naive CD45RAhigh/CD27high T cells. In regard to this clonotype: The antigen it recognizes is unknown. One base away there is no much larger clone; base qualities are not given.

The sequence was obtained from a woman aged 40 to 50 in good health. The specimen sequenced was blood. The V and J segments used are TRBV28 and TRBJ2-4; a tentative D match to TRBD2 spans 6 bases. The CDR3 here reads CASRPLATDIQYF. The DNA sequence follows: TGTGCCAGCAGGCCCCTAGCGACAGACATTCAGTACTTC.